This is a list of T cell receptor beta chains from one sample in a study of blood T cell repertoires in COVID-19. Sequencing was performed with immunoSEQ multiplex PCR; in TCRdb, only in-frame clones are kept and a portion is missing. The table records approximately 71,000 clones, 88% of them present only once. What was sequenced was peripheral blood. Receptors were obtained from a human donor in a cohort sampled during active COVID-19. The CDR3 runs from the conserved cysteine through the conserved F or W. The D gene is left open where the match is weak. Size is stated for part of the rows, as once, few or many counts, or as a class when the clone is expanded.

v_call	j_call	clone_size	d_call	cdr3_nt	cdr3_aa
TRBV6-2/TRBV6-3	TRBJ2-5	.	TRBD2	TGTGCCAGCAGCATCGGGAGGAGCGGGAGTTTCCAAGAGACCCAGTACTTC	CASSIGRSGSFQETQYF
TRBV5-4	TRBJ1-1	.	.	TGTGCCAGCAGCTTGGGTAGAACTGAAGCTTTCTTT	CASSLGRTEAFF
TRBV4-1	TRBJ1-2	.	.	TGCGCCAGCAGCCAAGACGGTGCGGAAGACTATGGCTACACCTTC	CASSQDGAEDYGYTF
TRBV5-1	TRBJ1-2	.	.	TGCGCCAGCAGCCTGAGCGGGGGCCGGGATAAAGGCTACACCTTC	CASSLSGGRDKGYTF
TRBV7-2	TRBJ2-7	.	.	TGTGCCAGCAGCTTAGCGACAGGTTTCTACGAGCAGTACTTC	CASSLATGFYEQYF
TRBV5-1	TRBJ1-2	.	.	TGCGCCAGCAGCTTGGGGGCAGGCCAAGATGGCTACACCTTC	CASSLGAGQDGYTF
TRBV29-1	TRBJ2-1	.	TRBD2	TGCACAGTTAGGCCAGCGGGATCCCCCAATGAGCAGTTCTTC	CTVRPAGSPNEQFF
TRBV6-4	TRBJ1-4	.	.	TGTGCCAGCAGTGGTGGGGGGGCGCACGGTGAAAAACTGTTTTTT	CASSGGGAHGEKLFF
TRBV5-1	TRBJ2-7	.	TRBD1	TGCGCCAGCAGCTTGGGGCAGGGGGCCATCTACGAGCAGTACTTC	CASSLGQGAIYEQYF
TRBV5-1	TRBJ2-2	once	TRBD1	TGCGCCAGCAGCTATAGACGGACAGGGGGTACCGGGGAGCTGTTTTTT	CASSYRRTGGTGELFF
TRBV19	TRBJ2-6	.	.	TGTGCCAGTAGTATTAAGGGGACTTCCTCTGGGGCCAACGTCCTGACTTTC	CASSIKGTSSGANVLTF
TRBV30	TRBJ1-6	.	TRBD1	TGTGCCTGGAGTGCCTCCCGGACAGGTAGCTCCTATAATTCACCCCTCCACTTT	CAWSASRTGSSYNSPLHF
TRBV19	TRBJ1-1	.	TRBD1	TGTGCCAGTACCCCTAACAGGGGTCGGACTGAAGCTTTCTTT	CASTPNRGRTEAFF
TRBV6-6	TRBJ1-1	.	.	TGTGCCAGCAGTTACTCGAAGGAGACTGAAGCTTTCTTT	CASSYSKETEAFF
TRBV10-2	TRBJ1-1	medium-sized	TRBD1	TGCGCCACCGGGACAGGGGAACTGAACACTGAAGCTTTCTTT	CATGTGELNTEAFF
TRBV7-8	TRBJ2-5	few	.	TGTGCCAGCAGCTCCCGACAGCTCCAAGAGACCCAGTACTTC	CASSSRQLQETQYF
TRBV9	TRBJ1-5	.	.	TGTGCCAGCAGCGTAGGGACAGACAATAGCAATCAGCCCCAGCATTTT	CASSVGTDNSNQPQHF
TRBV5-4	TRBJ2-5	.	TRBD1	TGTGCCAGCAGCTTGGACGACAGGGGACTAGAGACCCAGTACTTC	CASSLDDRGLETQYF
TRBV7-9	TRBJ2-5	.	TRBD2	TGTGCCAGCAGCTTAGTAGCGGGGGGGCAAGAGACCCAGTACTTC	CASSLVAGGQETQYF
TRBV7-2	TRBJ1-1	.	.	TGTGCCAGCAGCTCCCTACGGAACACTGAAGCTTTCTTT	CASSSLRNTEAFF
TRBV5-1	TRBJ2-5	.	.	TGCGCCAGCAGCTTGGACAGGGAATTTCAAGAGACCCAGTACTTC	CASSLDREFQETQYF
TRBV6-5	TRBJ2-1	.	TRBD2	TGTGCCAGCAGTTACTCGGGTAGCGGGAGACAAAATGAGCAGTTCTTC	CASSYSGSGRQNEQFF
TRBV7-9	TRBJ2-7	.	.	TGTGCCAGCAGCTCCTTTGGGGGGACCTACTACGAGCAGTACTTC	CASSSFGGTYYEQYF
TRBV7-2	TRBJ2-1	.	.	TGTGCCAGCAGCCACTTAGGGAGCCTAAGGGCATACAATGAGCAGTTCTTC	CASSHLGSLRAYNEQFF
TRBV7-8	TRBJ1-5	few	TRBD1	TGTGCCAGCAGCTTCCGACAGGGACCATATAGCAATCAGCCCCAGCATTTT	CASSFRQGPYSNQPQHF
TRBV9	TRBJ1-6	.	.	TGTGCCAGCAGCGTAGGACTGTTAAATTCACCCCTCCACTTT	CASSVGLLNSPLHF